These 7 T cell receptor beta chains came from one sample sequenced in a study of T cell changes during pregnancy in multiple sclerosis. Generated by immunoSEQ multiplex PCR, the TCRdb table keeps only in-frame clones and is missing some. Among approximately 74,000 clones, around nine tenths were seen once, and the ten largest hold 3% to 3.5%. This specimen was peripheral blood, taken before pregnancy. The receptor set was obtained from a female donor with multiple sclerosis, enrolled in a pregnancy study.

V and J are TRBV2 and TRBJ2-2; maybe TRBD1 (5 bases). The germline CDR1 and CDR2 sequences are SNHLY and FYNNEI. There are 15 residues in the CDR3. Deletions cut 2 bases from V and 8 bases from J, with 15 bases between. The CDR3 sequence is CASSELDSPSGELFF. Written as DNA, the CDR3 is TGTGCCAGCAGTGAACTCGACAGTCCTTCGGGGGAGCTGTTTTTT. The variable domain in full, completed from reference TRBV2 and TRBJ2-2, reads EPEVTQTPSHQVTQMGQEVILRCVPISNHLYFYWYRQILGQKVEFLVSFYNNEISEKSEIFDDQFSVERPDGSNFTLKIRSTKLEDSAMYFCASSELDSPSGELFFGEGSRLTVL.

This sequence joins TRBV5-1 and TRBJ1-1; D is undetermined. CDR1 SGHRS and CDR2 YFSETQ come from the germline V gene. The CDR3 covers 14 residues. V was pared by 2 bases and J by 0 bases, with 8 bases between. For the CDR3, the DNA is TGCGCCAGCAGCTTCTTGGACTTGAACACTGAAGCTTTCTTT. This gives the protein CASSFLDLNTEAFF.

V usage is TRBV2 and J usage is TRBJ2-3; D is perhaps TRBD2 (6 bases). The CDR3 consists of 14 residues. Germline CDR1 SNHLY, CDR2 FYNNEI. V was clipped by 6 bases and J by 0 bases, with 10 bases between them. This chain's CDR3 is CASRGGASTDTQYF. The CDR3 DNA reads TGTGCCAGCAGGGGGGGTGCTAGCACAGATACGCAGTATTTT.

The chain has TRBV9 and TRBJ1-3, with D possibly matching TRBD1 (5 bases). V was pared by 7 bases and J by 0 bases, with 17 bases between. CDR3 length: 16 residues. Germline CDR1 is SGDLS and CDR2 is YYNGEE. The CDR3 DNA sequence: TGTGCCAGCTCCCAGGGCATGGCCAACTCTGGAAACACCATATATTTT. It yields the protein CASSQGMANSGNTIYF.

J is TRBJ1-4 and V is TRBV5-6; 9 bases align to TRBD1. This CDR3 is 15 amino acids long. Looked up from germline, CDR1 is SGHDT and CDR2 is YYEEEE. J was trimmed by 7 bases and V by 1 base; bases with no gene match: 5. The DNA for the CDR3 is TGTGCCAGCAGCTTGACCGGGACAGGGAGTGAAAAACTGTTTTTT. Translated, it gives CASSLTGTGSEKLFF.

The V call is TRBV19, the J call TRBJ2-4; TRBD2 is a possible D gene (6 bases). Trimming left V 0 bases short and J 0 bases short, with 18 bases between. This CDR3 contains 19 residues. Germline V CDR1 and CDR2: LNHDA, SQIVND (reference sequence). CDR3 residues: CASSIDGAGRPLAKNIQYF. In DNA form, the CDR3 reads TGTGCCAGTAGTATAGATGGGGCAGGGAGGCCACTAGCCAAAAACATTCAGTACTTC.

V usage is TRBV6-5 and J usage is TRBJ2-1, with 7 bases that match TRBD1. Trimming took 2 bases from V and 8 from J; bases not matched to a gene: 0. The CDR3 totals 12 residues. Germline-derived CDR1 and CDR2 are MNHEY and SVGAGI. The CDR3 DNA sequence: TGTGCCAGCAGTTACGACAGGGATGAGCAGTTCTTC. Its protein product is CASSYDRDEQFF.